The clone carrying this T cell receptor beta chain was detected a few times. This CDR3 is built from 15 residues. CDR1 and CDR2 (germline): LNHNV, YYDKDF (reference sequence). V lost 0 bases to trimming and J lost 4 bases, with 10 bases between them. This entry belongs to a study of Ad26.COV2.S vaccination and SARS-CoV-2 variants. Turning to the study itself: Administration of Ad26.COV2.S was intramuscular, either once or twice 56 days apart.

Profiled with immunoSEQ multiplex PCR; TCRdb holds only in-frame clones, not every one. The sample holds some 420,000 clones, 70% to 90% seen once. Treatment noted: roughly 18 received Ad26.COV2.S at low or high dose, single or two shots; 5 received placebo; per-sample allocation not given. Samples were taken on day 63 after the first vaccine or placebo injection. This TCR came from a person between 18 and 65 years old who received the Ad26.COV2.S COVID-19 vaccine or a placebo. The material sequenced was peripheral blood, taken in a trial of Ad26.COV2.S vaccine versus placebo. This rearrangement joins TRBV15 to TRBJ1-5, with D unclear. This chain's CDR3 is CATSRDKTINQPQHF. As DNA, the CDR3 is TGTGCCACCAGCAGAGATAAGACCATAAATCAGCCCCAGCATTTT.